The 25 T cell receptor beta chains reported below all come from one sample, sequenced in a study of blood T cell repertoires in COVID-19. Only in-frame clones appear in the TCRdb table, and some are missing; sequencing was by immunoSEQ multiplex PCR. Among about 140,000 clones listed, 88% were seen once. The sequenced sample was peripheral blood. All receptors derive from an older woman with acute or convalescent COVID-19.

V gene TRBV7-8 combines with J gene TRBJ1-1, with 11 bases identical to TRBD1. The CDR3 covers 16 residues. The ends lost 6 bases at V and 5 bases at J; junction bases unmatched: 11. Germline CDR1 and CDR2: SGHVS and FQNEAQ. The CDR3 bases are TGTGCCAGCAGATCCCGGACAGGGGGCTTGAGAACTGAAGCTTTCTTT. Translated, it gives CASRSRTGGLRTEAFF.

The rearrangement uses TRBV30 and TRBJ1-4; perhaps TRBD1 as D (5 bases). CDR1 GTSNPN and CDR2 SVGIG come from the germline V gene (reference sequence). The CDR3 runs to 15 residues. V was trimmed by 2 bases and J by 2 bases, leaving 12 bases between them. The CDR3 sequence: CAWSTKGSTNEKLFF. DNA for the CDR3: TGTGCCTGGAGTACCAAGGGGTCGACTAATGAAAAACTGTTTTTT.

V is TRBV6-5 and J is TRBJ1-4, with a possible D match to TRBD1 (5 bases). CDR1 is MNHEY, CDR2 SVGAGI, per germline. V lost 8 bases, J lost 0 bases, and 10 bases lay in between. The CDR3 is 14 residues long. The CDR3 sequence is CASVQGSTNEKLFF. CDR3 in DNA: TGTGCCAGCGTGCAGGGCTCAACTAATGAAAAACTGTTTTTT.

The chain has TRBV29-1 and TRBJ1-2; TRBD1 aligns across 8 bases. After removal of 8 bases from V and 8 bases from J, the junction contained 7 bases not matched to a gene. The CDR3 has 11 residues. CDR1 is SQVTM, CDR2 ANQGSEA, per germline. The CDR3 nucleotides are TGCAGCTGTGAACAGGGGGGGGGCTACACCTTC. It translates to CSCEQGGGYTF.

This sequence joins TRBV7-2 and TRBJ1-1; D ambiguous. Germline CDR1 and CDR2: SGHTA and FQGNSA. Trimming left V 0 bases short and J 6 bases short, with 14 bases between. The CDR3 contains 15 residues. The CDR3 nucleotides are TGTGCCAGCAGCTTAGCCGGGTTAGGTGGTTCTGAAGCTTTCTTT. Translation: CASSLAGLGGSEAFF.

In this sample, this clone turned up a few times. V is TRBV12-3 or TRBV12-4 and J is TRBJ2-7, with D hard to call. V lost 2 bases, J lost 4 bases, and 3 bases lay in between. The CDR3 consists of 11 residues. The CDR3 loop reads CASSLTYEQYF. CDR3 DNA sequence: TGTGCCAGCAGTTTAACATACGAGCAGTACTTC.

In regard to this clone: One end of the junction is discordant with germline, which a read error may explain. The chain carries TRBV28 and TRBJ1-1, with 7 nucleotides matching TRBD1. The CDR3 extends over 13 amino acids. Germline V gene data show CDR1 as MDHEN and CDR2 as SYDVKM. The CDR3 sequence: CASSFGDRGSYIF. The DNA for the CDR3 is TGTGCCAGCAGTTTCGGGGACAGAGGAAGTTATATCTTT.

Written as DNA, the CDR3 is TGTGCCAGCAGCTTCCGGGGGGGTATGAGCACTGAAGCTTTCTTT. It translates to CASSFRGGMSTEAFF. This chain connects TRBV21-1 to TRBJ1-1. TRBV21-1 constitutes a pseudogene. This CDR3 has 15 amino acids.

This chain links TRBV3-1 (or the pseudogene TRBV3-2) with TRBJ2-3, with TRBD1 identical over 11 bases. This CDR3 region has 16 residues. V lost 3 bases to trimming and J lost 2 bases; unmatched junction nucleotides: 4. Germline assignment: CDR1 LGHDT and CDR2 YNNKEL (reference sequence). CDR3 region: CASSQGDRGFTDTQYF. In DNA, the CDR3 is TGTGCCAGCAGCCAGGGGGACAGGGGGTTCACAGATACGCAGTATTTT.

The chain employs TRBV5-1 and TRBJ1-5, with TRBD1 matching over 8 bases. Trimming removed 4 bases from V and 3 bases from J; junction bases left unmatched: 6. The CDR3 contains 15 residues. Germline V gene sequence: CDR1 SGHRS, CDR2 YFSETQ. CDR3: CASSPGTGTNQPQHF. CDR3 DNA: TGCGCCAGCAGCCCCGGGACAGGTACCAATCAGCCCCAGCATTTT.

The chain is built from TRBV29-1 and TRBJ2-3; D is undetermined. This CDR3 spans 13 amino acids. Trimming removed 4 bases from V and 9 bases from J, with 17 bases in between. CDR1 is SQVTM and CDR2 is ANQGSEA in the germline V gene. The CDR3: CSVVRLVERTQYF. DNA of the CDR3: TGCAGCGTTGTGAGGCTAGTAGAGAGGACGCAGTATTTT.

The J gene is TRBJ1-1, the V gene TRBV19; D unclear. Germline lookup yields CDR1 LNHDA and CDR2 SQIVND (reference sequence). The CDR3 is 14 residues long. The V end lost 6 bases, the J end lost 3 bases, and 14 bases lay between the germline ends. CDR3 in amino acids: CASRVMRSYTEAFF. CDR3 coding DNA: TGTGCCAGTAGAGTGATGCGGTCTTACACTGAAGCTTTCTTT.

The rearrangement uses TRBV11-1 and TRBJ2-7, with 9 nucleotides matching TRBD1. Germline CDR1 reads SGHAT; CDR2 reads FQDESV (reference sequence). The CDR3 covers 14 residues. V lost 0 bases and J lost 3; bases outside the gene matches: 0. CDR3 loop: CASSLATGGYEQYF. The CDR3 region has the DNA TGTGCCAGCAGCTTAGCGACAGGGGGCTACGAGCAGTACTTC.

This clone has only one observation. The sample has other DNA sequences that encode this CDR3 too. This chain links TRBV15 with TRBJ1-4; unclear D gene. The germline gives CDR1 LNHNV, CDR2 YYDKDF (reference sequence). The CDR3 totals 14 residues. The germline V and J ends were trimmed by 0 bases and 5 bases, with 7 bases remaining between them. CDR3 sequence: CATSRDRGNEKLFF. CDR3 in DNA: TGTGCCACCAGCAGAGATCGAGGAAATGAAAAACTGTTTTTT.

The V gene is TRBV28, the J gene TRBJ2-2, with TRBD1 as a possible D gene (6 bases). CDR1 MDHEN and CDR2 SYDVKM come from the germline V gene. The germline V and J ends were trimmed by 5 bases and 7 bases, with 17 bases remaining between them. This CDR3 is built from 15 residues. The CDR3 DNA reads as TGTGCCAGCAGTCCTCTCACTCAGGGGATCGGGGAGCTGTTTTTT. Its protein is CASSPLTQGIGELFF.

This clone was counted a single time. The CDR3 DNA reads TGTGCCTGGAGCACAACTAATGAAAAACTGTTTTTT. Translating it yields CAWSTTNEKLFF. This chain uses TRBV30 with TRBJ1-4; D unresolved. The ends were cut back, 3 bases at V and 0 bases at J, with 2 bases in the middle. The CDR3 has 12 residues. CDR1 is GTSNPN, CDR2 SVGIG, per germline (reference sequence).

The chain has TRBV30 and TRBJ2-7, with D perhaps TRBD2 (6 bases). V lost 2 bases and J 5 bases, leaving 25 bases between the germline ends. Germline CDR1 GTSNPN, CDR2 SVGIG (reference sequence). CDR3 length: 17 amino acids. The CDR3 spells CAWSFGFLGEVANEQYF. Written as DNA, the CDR3 is TGTGCCTGGAGTTTTGGGTTTTTGGGGGAGGTTGCTAACGAGCAGTACTTC.

This clone was seen once. The chain employs TRBV30 and TRBJ2-3, with 11 bases aligning to TRBD2. CDR3 size: 15 residues. Germline assignment: CDR1 GTSNPN and CDR2 SVGIG (reference sequence). V shed 5 bases, J shed 2 bases, and the junction held 6 bases outside the gene matches. This CDR3 is CAWSPGLADTDTQYF. The CDR3 DNA reads as TGTGCCTGGTCACCGGGACTAGCGGACACAGATACGCAGTATTTT.

V usage is TRBV5-1 and J usage is TRBJ1-1; 9 bases agree with TRBD1. The CDR3 is 14 residues long. Germline trimming cut 2 bases from V and 5 bases from J; bases unmatched to any gene: 4. Germline-derived CDR1 and CDR2 are SGHRS and YFSETQ. CDR3 region: CASSFGTGRTEAFF. The CDR3 bases are TGCGCCAGCAGCTTTGGGACAGGGAGAACTGAAGCTTTCTTT.

The chain couples TRBV7-3 to TRBJ2-7; a weak D match, TRBD1 (6 bases). The CDR3 totals 13 residues. Germline CDR1 reads SGHTA; CDR2 reads FQGTGA. Trimming removed 5 bases at V and 3 bases at J, with 11 bases between. CDR3 loop: CASSPIQGYEQYF. CDR3 DNA: TGTGCCAGCAGCCCTATACAGGGCTACGAGCAGTACTTC.

V and J are TRBV10-3 and TRBJ2-2; the match to TRBD2 covers 13 bases. The CDR3 contains 15 residues. V dropped 8 bases and J dropped 4; count of bases not matched to a gene: 4. Germline-derived CDR1 and CDR2 are ENHRY and SYGVKD. CDR3 loop: CAIGTSGEVTGELFF. For the CDR3, the DNA is TGTGCCATCGGGACTAGCGGGGAGGTCACCGGGGAGCTGTTTTTT.

The chain has TRBV6-2 or TRBV6-3 and TRBJ1-2, with D unclear. Germline V gives CDR1 MNHEY, CDR2 SVGEGT. V was clipped by 6 bases and J by 5 bases, with 10 bases between them. The CDR3 covers 12 residues. In nucleotides, the CDR3 is TGTGCCAGCAGCCTAGCCCGGTATGGCTACACCTTC. Translation: CASSLARYGYTF.

V and J are TRBV29-1 and TRBJ2-5, with D perhaps matching TRBD2 (6 bases). V shed 4 bases and J shed 1 base, with 16 bases lying between them. Germline V gene data show CDR1 as SQVTM and CDR2 as ANQGSEA. The CDR3 sequence is 15 residues long. The chain's CDR3 is CSVAHGLSLQETQYF. As DNA, the CDR3 is TGCAGCGTTGCTCACGGACTATCTCTCCAAGAGACCCAGTACTTC.

This clone has more than one count but fewer than ten. J is TRBJ2-3 and V is TRBV18; D is perhaps TRBD2 (6 bases). The germline V gene has CDR1 KGHSH and CDR2 LQKENI. With 6 bases removed from V and 2 bases from J, the gap between germline ends came to 18 bases. The CDR3 is 16 residues long. The CDR3 reads CASSPAVSGNTDTQYF. For the CDR3, the DNA is TGTGCCAGCTCTCCCGCGGTTAGCGGAAACACAGATACGCAGTATTTT.

The CDR3 loop reads CASSFQGQGGIGYGYTF. The CDR3, as DNA: TGTGCCAGCAGCTTCCAAGGACAGGGGGGAATAGGCTATGGCTACACCTTC. This chain joins TRBV7-9 and TRBJ1-2; 10 bases align to TRBD1. CDR1 SEHNR and CDR2 FQNEAQ come from the germline V gene (reference sequence). The CDR3 loop spans 17 amino acids. J gave up 4 bases and V 3 bases, and 11 bases lay outside the gene matches.